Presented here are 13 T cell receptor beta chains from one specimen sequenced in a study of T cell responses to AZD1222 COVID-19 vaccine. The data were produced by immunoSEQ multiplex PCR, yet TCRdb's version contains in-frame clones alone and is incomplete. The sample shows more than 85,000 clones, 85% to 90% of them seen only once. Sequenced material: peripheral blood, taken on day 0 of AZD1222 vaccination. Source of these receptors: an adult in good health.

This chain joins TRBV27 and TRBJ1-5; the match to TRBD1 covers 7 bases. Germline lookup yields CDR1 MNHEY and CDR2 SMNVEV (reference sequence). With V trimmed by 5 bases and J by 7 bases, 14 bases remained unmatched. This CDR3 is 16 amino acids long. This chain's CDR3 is CASSRSSRGGEQPQHF. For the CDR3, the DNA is TGTGCCAGCAGTCGCTCTAGCAGGGGGGGGGAACAGCCCCAGCATTTT.

The CDR3 protein is CASSLSRTDTQYF. The DNA for the CDR3 is TGTGCCAGCAGTTTATCCCGCACAGATACGCAGTATTTT. The chain is built from TRBV6-5 and TRBJ2-3, with D unresolved. The germline V and J ends were trimmed by 4 bases and 1 base, with 6 bases remaining between them. Germline V gene sequence: CDR1 MNHEY, CDR2 SVGAGI. The CDR3 loop spans 13 amino acids.

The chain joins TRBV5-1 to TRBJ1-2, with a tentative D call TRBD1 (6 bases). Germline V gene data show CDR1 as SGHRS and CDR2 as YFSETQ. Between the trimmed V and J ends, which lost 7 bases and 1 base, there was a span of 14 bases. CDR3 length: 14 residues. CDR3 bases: TGCGCCAGCGGCCAACCGGACAGTAACTATGGCTACACCTTC. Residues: CASGQPDSNYGYTF.

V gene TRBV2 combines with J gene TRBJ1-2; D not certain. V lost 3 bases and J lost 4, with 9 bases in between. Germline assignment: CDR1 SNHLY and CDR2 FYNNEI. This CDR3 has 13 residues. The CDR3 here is CASSEPNGYGYTF. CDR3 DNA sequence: TGTGCCAGCAGTGAGCCGAACGGCTATGGCTACACCTTC.

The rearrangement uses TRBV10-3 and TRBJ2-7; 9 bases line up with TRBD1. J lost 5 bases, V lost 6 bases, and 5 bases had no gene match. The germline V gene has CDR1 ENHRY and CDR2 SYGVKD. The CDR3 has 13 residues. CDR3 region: CAIRPGQGDEQYF. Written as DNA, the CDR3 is TGTGCCATCAGACCGGGACAGGGAGACGAGCAGTACTTC.

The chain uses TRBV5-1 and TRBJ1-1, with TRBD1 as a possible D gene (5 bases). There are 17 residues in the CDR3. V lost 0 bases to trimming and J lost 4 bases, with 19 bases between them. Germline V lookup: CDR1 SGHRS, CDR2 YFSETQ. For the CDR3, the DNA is TGCGCCAGCAGCTTGGTGACTATCTGGGGCGGTGGCACTGAAGCTTTCTTT. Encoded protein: CASSLVTIWGGGTEAFF.

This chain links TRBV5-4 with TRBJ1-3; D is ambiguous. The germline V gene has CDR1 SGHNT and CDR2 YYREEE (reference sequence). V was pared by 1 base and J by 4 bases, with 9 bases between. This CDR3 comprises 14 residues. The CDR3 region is CASSLLGVGNTIYF. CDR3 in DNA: TGTGCCAGCAGCTTGTTGGGAGTGGGAAACACCATATATTTT.

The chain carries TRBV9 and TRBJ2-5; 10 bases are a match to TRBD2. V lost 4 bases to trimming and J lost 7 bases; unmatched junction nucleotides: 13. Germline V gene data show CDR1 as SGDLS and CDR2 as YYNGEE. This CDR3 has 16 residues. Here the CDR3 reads CASSPTGLAVPATQYF. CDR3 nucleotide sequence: TGTGCCAGCAGCCCCACTGGACTAGCGGTTCCGGCGACCCAGTACTTC.

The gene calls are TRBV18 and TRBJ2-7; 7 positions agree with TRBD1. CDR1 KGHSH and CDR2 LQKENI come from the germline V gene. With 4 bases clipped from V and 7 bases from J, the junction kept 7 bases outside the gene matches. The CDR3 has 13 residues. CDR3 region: CASSRGQVEEQYF. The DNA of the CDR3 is TGTGCCAGCTCACGCGGACAGGTAGAGGAGCAGTACTTC.

The CDR3 is CASSLSMGGGDTQYF. DNA of the CDR3: TGCGCCAGCAGCTTGAGTATGGGGGGCGGTGATACGCAGTATTTT. The J gene is TRBJ2-3, the V gene TRBV5-1, with D possibly called TRBD1 or TRBD2 (6 bases each). Trimming shortened V by 1 base and J by 6 bases, and 15 bases separated the two germline ends. This CDR3 contains 15 residues. CDR1 is SGHRS, CDR2 YFSETQ, per germline.

For the CDR3, the DNA is TGTGCCAGCAGCGTAGGAGGTAACCTCCACTTT. Protein sequence: CASSVGGNLHF. The rearrangement uses TRBV9 and TRBJ1-6; D remains ambiguous. Germline loops: CDR1 SGDLS, CDR2 YYNGEE. The CDR3 covers 11 residues. The ends were cut back, 0 bases at V and 15 bases at J, with 7 bases in the middle.

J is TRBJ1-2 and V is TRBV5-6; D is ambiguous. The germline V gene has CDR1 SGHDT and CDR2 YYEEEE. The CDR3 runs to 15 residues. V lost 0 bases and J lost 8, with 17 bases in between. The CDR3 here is CASSLAVSGQSGYTF. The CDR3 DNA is TGTGCCAGCAGCTTGGCAGTTTCGGGCCAGTCGGGCTACACCTTC.

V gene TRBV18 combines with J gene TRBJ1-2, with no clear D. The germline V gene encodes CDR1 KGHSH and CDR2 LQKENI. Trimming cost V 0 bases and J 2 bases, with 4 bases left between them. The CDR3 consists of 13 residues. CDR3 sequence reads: CASSPPMNYGYTF. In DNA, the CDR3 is TGTGCCAGCTCACCACCGATGAACTATGGCTACACCTTC.